This T cell receptor beta chain is from a study of shared clonotypes between healthy human individuals. Deletions cut 0 bases from V and 6 bases from J, with 16 bases between. Per the germline V gene, CDR1 is LNHNV and CDR2 is YYDKDF (reference sequence). This CDR3 comprises 16 residues. This clone was observed a single time. Its specificity is unknown. Study-level points and caveats: Rarefaction curves obtained for sorted subsets showed sequencing incomplete despite large depth.

Those who donated were healthy HIV-negative adults, with no recent acute infections or vaccinations reported. From CD4+ cells came CD45RA+ naive and CD45RA-negative memory subsets. Assay: immunoSEQ multiplex PCR; the TCRdb copy retains only in-frame clones and omits some. The sample lists just over 2,000,000 clones, approximately 95% occurring once. What was sequenced was naive CD4+ T cells sorted from blood. The subset is: CD45RA+ positively selected. The J gene is TRBJ2-3, the V gene TRBV15; the D gene is possibly TRBD2 (7 bases). The receptor comes from a man aged 18 to 35 in good health. CDR3 residues: CATSRDPGGQGDTQYF. CDR3 bases: TGTGCCACCAGCAGAGATCCCGGGGGGCAGGGGGATACGCAGTATTTT.